Listed below are T cell receptor beta chains from one sample, sequenced in a study of beta chain features in type 1 diabetes. Libraries were prepared by immunoSEQ multiplex PCR; TCRdb keeps only in-frame clonotypes and omits some of them. In the table there are hundreds of thousands of clones, around a sixth of which are singletons. The sample taken for sequencing was naive CD4+ T cells from blood. Receptors originate from a young man in good health. Both conserved end residues are part of each CDR3. The order of the fields is V gene, clone size, J gene, D gene, CDR3 length, CDR3 DNA, CDR3 protein. D genes are given only for firm matches. Clone sizes are given selectively: once, few, many, or a class where the clone is expanded.

V gene: TRBV15
clone size: few
J gene: TRBJ2-7
D gene: .
CDR3 length: 17
CDR3 DNA: TGTGCCACCAGCAGAGAAACGGGCGTCCGGGTCCTGTACGAGCAGTACTTC
CDR3 protein: CATSRETGVRVLYEQYF

V gene: TRBV6-1
clone size: .
J gene: TRBJ2-3
D gene: .
CDR3 length: 10
CDR3 DNA: TGTGCCGCGGAGGGTGTGACGCAGTATTTT
CDR3 protein: CAAEGVTQYF

V gene: TRBV7-9
clone size: .
J gene: TRBJ2-7
D gene: TRBD1
CDR3 length: 15
CDR3 DNA: TGTGCCAGCAGCCAATCGGGGACAGGGGCCTCCGAGCAGTACTTC
CDR3 protein: CASSQSGTGASEQYF

V gene: TRBV28
clone size: few
J gene: TRBJ2-7
D gene: .
CDR3 length: 13
CDR3 DNA: TGTGCCAGCAGTTTATCGGTCACAGGCGAGCAGTACTTC
CDR3 protein: CASSLSVTGEQYF

V gene: TRBV10-3
clone size: few
J gene: TRBJ2-2
D gene: TRBD2
CDR3 length: 14
CDR3 DNA: TGTGCCACTATGGGACTAGGGGTCACCGGGGAGCTGTTTTTT
CDR3 protein: CATMGLGVTGELFF

V gene: TRBV7-9
clone size: .
J gene: TRBJ2-2
D gene: .
CDR3 length: 13
CDR3 DNA: TGTGCCAGCAGCTTACCCTCAACCGGGGAGCTGTTTTTT
CDR3 protein: CASSLPSTGELFF

V gene: TRBV14
clone size: few
J gene: TRBJ1-1
D gene: TRBD1
CDR3 length: 16
CDR3 DNA: TGTGCCAGCAGCCCCCTCGCACAGGGGCGTAAGACTGAAGCTTTCTTT
CDR3 protein: CASSPLAQGRKTEAFF

V gene: TRBV7-8
clone size: .
J gene: TRBJ1-5
D gene: .
CDR3 length: 15
CDR3 DNA: TGTGCCAGTGGGGGCCGGTGGCGCACAGATCAGCCCCAGCATTTT
CDR3 protein: CASGGRWRTDQPQHF

V gene: TRBV6-6
clone size: .
J gene: TRBJ1-2
D gene: .
CDR3 length: 13
CDR3 DNA: TGTGCCAGCAGTTATGGGGTGGCCTATGGCTACACCTTC
CDR3 protein: CASSYGVAYGYTF

V gene: TRBV28
clone size: .
J gene: TRBJ1-2
D gene: .
CDR3 length: 14
CDR3 DNA: TGTGCCAGCCGAGGGTGGGAACAGTTCTATGGCTACACCTTC
CDR3 protein: CASRGWEQFYGYTF

V gene: TRBV7-9
clone size: .
J gene: TRBJ2-7
D gene: .
CDR3 length: 16
CDR3 DNA: TGTGCCAGCAGCCACTACCTCGGCCCCGCTGGGGTCGAGCAGTACTTC
CDR3 protein: CASSHYLGPAGVEQYF

V gene: TRBV6-5
clone size: few
J gene: TRBJ1-2
D gene: TRBD1
CDR3 length: 16
CDR3 DNA: TGTGCCAGCAGTTACTTCGGGACAGGATCTAACTATGGCTACACCTTC
CDR3 protein: CASSYFGTGSNYGYTF

V gene: TRBV7-3
clone size: few
J gene: TRBJ1-2
D gene: .
CDR3 length: 11
CDR3 DNA: TGTGCCAGCGGAAATTCCTATGGCTACACCTTC
CDR3 protein: CASGNSYGYTF

V gene: TRBV6-6
clone size: few
J gene: TRBJ2-3
D gene: TRBD1
CDR3 length: 15
CDR3 DNA: TGTGCCAGCAGCCCGGACAGGGTTCGGGCAGATACGCAGTATTTT
CDR3 protein: CASSPDRVRADTQYF

V gene: TRBV6-6
clone size: few
J gene: TRBJ2-1
D gene: TRBD1
CDR3 length: 14
CDR3 DNA: TGTGCCAGCAGTACCGGGACAGATCGCAATGAGCAGTTCTTC
CDR3 protein: CASSTGTDRNEQFF

V gene: TRBV7-3
clone size: .
J gene: TRBJ1-1
D gene: .
CDR3 length: 13
CDR3 DNA: TGTGCCAGCAGCAAAGGCAGACAGTATGAAGCTTTCTTT
CDR3 protein: CASSKGRQYEAFF

V gene: TRBV7-9
clone size: few
J gene: TRBJ2-5
D gene: .
CDR3 length: 17
CDR3 DNA: TGTGCCAGCAGCTTAGCGCAGGTGGGCGGAGCCCAAGAGACCCAGTACTTC
CDR3 protein: CASSLAQVGGAQETQYF

V gene: TRBV5-5
clone size: few
J gene: TRBJ2-7
D gene: .
CDR3 length: 16
CDR3 DNA: TGTGCCAGCAGCTTGGTGTATACAGACGGGTCAAAAGAGCAGTACTTC
CDR3 protein: CASSLVYTDGSKEQYF

V gene: TRBV10-3
clone size: few
J gene: TRBJ2-7
D gene: TRBD2
CDR3 length: 14
CDR3 DNA: TGTGCCACCACTTCTAGCGGGAGTTCCTACGAGCAGTACTTC
CDR3 protein: CATTSSGSSYEQYF

V gene: TRBV5-1
clone size: .
J gene: TRBJ1-1
D gene: .
CDR3 length: 14
CDR3 DNA: TGCGCCAGCAGCTTGGTGAGAGGAGGGACTGAAGCTTTCTTT
CDR3 protein: CASSLVRGGTEAFF

V gene: TRBV19
clone size: .
J gene: TRBJ2-6
D gene: .
CDR3 length: 17
CDR3 DNA: TGTGCCAGTAGTACAACTGGGCCCTGGTCTGGGGCCAACGTCCTGACTTTC
CDR3 protein: CASSTTGPWSGANVLTF

V gene: TRBV30
clone size: few
J gene: TRBJ1-3
D gene: .
CDR3 length: 15
CDR3 DNA: TGTGCCTGGAGTGTACAACACACCTCTGGAAACACCATATATTTT
CDR3 protein: CAWSVQHTSGNTIYF

V gene: TRBV2
clone size: .
J gene: TRBJ2-5
D gene: .
CDR3 length: 13
CDR3 DNA: TGTGCCAGCAGTCCTGGTACCGGGGAGACCCAGTACTTC
CDR3 protein: CASSPGTGETQYF

V gene: TRBV30
clone size: few
J gene: TRBJ1-6
D gene: .
CDR3 length: 14
CDR3 DNA: TGTGCCTGGAGTCTCGGGGAGTGGACCTCACCCCTCCACTTT
CDR3 protein: CAWSLGEWTSPLHF

V gene: TRBV6-5
clone size: few
J gene: TRBJ2-1
D gene: TRBD2
CDR3 length: 14
CDR3 DNA: TGTGCCAGCAGTTCCCGACTAGCGCGGAATGAGCAGTTCTTC
CDR3 protein: CASSSRLARNEQFF

V gene: TRBV9
clone size: .
J gene: TRBJ1-1
D gene: .
CDR3 length: 14
CDR3 DNA: TGTGCCAGCAGCGTCCGGGACGGGGGAACTGAAGCTTTCTTT
CDR3 protein: CASSVRDGGTEAFF

V gene: TRBV11-3
clone size: .
J gene: TRBJ1-1
D gene: .
CDR3 length: 15
CDR3 DNA: TGTGCCAGCAGCTCCGAGGGGCAGGCGAACACTGAAGCTTTCTTT
CDR3 protein: CASSSEGQANTEAFF

V gene: TRBV23-1
clone size: many
J gene: TRBJ2-2
D gene: .
CDR3 length: 14
CDR3 DNA: TGCGCCAGCAGTCAAGACAGAAACACCGGGGAGCTGTTTTTT
CDR3 protein: CASSQDRNTGELFF